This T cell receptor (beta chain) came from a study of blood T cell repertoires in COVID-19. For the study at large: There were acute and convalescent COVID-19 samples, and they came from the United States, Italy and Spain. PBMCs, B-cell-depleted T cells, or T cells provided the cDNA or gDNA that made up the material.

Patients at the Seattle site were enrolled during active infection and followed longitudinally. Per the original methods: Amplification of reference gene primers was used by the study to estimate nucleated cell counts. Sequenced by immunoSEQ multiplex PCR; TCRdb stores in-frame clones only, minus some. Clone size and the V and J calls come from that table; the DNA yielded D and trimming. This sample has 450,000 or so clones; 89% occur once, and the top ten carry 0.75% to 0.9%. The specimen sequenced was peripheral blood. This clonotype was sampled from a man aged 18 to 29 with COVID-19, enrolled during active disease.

CDR3 DNA sequence: TGTGCCAGCAGCCATCTCAGGGACAGCACTGAAGCTTTCTTT. This codes for CASSHLRDSTEAFF. The chain couples TRBV3-1 (or the pseudogene TRBV3-2) to TRBJ1-1; TRBD1 agrees at 7 bases. CDR1 LGHDT and CDR2 YNNKEL come from the germline V gene (reference sequence). The trim removed 3 bases at V and 4 bases at J, leaving 5 bases unmatched. The CDR3 is 14 residues long.